This T cell receptor (beta chain) originates from a study of technical replicates of blood from several donors. The CDR3 has 15 residues. Trimming cost V 10 bases and J 2 bases, with 19 bases left between them. Germline assignment: CDR1 SEHNR and CDR2 FQNEAQ (reference sequence). This table comes from immunoSEQ multiplex PCR, and its TCRdb copy is limited to in-frame clones, with some not included. The sample records nearly 90,000 clones, 95% being singletons. Sequencing used T cells isolated from PBMCs. This chain links TRBV7-9 with TRBJ2-3; tentatively, D is TRBD2 (5 bases). This clonotype originated in a human donor in good health. CDR3 in amino acids: CATLGGLRFTDTQYF. CDR3 DNA: TGTGCCACCTTGGGCGGGTTACGATTCACAGATACGCAGTATTTT.